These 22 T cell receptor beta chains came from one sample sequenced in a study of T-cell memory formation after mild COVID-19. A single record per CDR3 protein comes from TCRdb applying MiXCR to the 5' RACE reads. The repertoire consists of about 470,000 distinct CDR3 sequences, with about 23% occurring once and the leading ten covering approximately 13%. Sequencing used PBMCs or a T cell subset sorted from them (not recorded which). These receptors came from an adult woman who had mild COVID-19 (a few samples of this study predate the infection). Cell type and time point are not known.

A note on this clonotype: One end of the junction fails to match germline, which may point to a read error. This CDR3 reads CASGLGQGERPLHF. Here the CDR3 DNA reads TGTGCCAGCGGCTTAGGTCAGGGAGAGAGACCCCTCCACTTT. The chain combines TRBV7-2 with TRBJ1-6; tentative D call: TRBD1 (5 bases). The CDR3 consists of 14 residues. In germline, CDR1 is SGHTA, CDR2 FQGNSA. Full variable domain (remainder filled in from reference TRBV7-2 and TRBJ1-6): GAGVSQSPSNKVTEKGKDVELRCDPISGHTALYWYRQSLGQGLEFLIYFQGNSAPDKSGLPSDRFSAERTGGSVSTLTIQRTQQEDSAVYLCASGLGQGERPLHFGNGTRLTVT.

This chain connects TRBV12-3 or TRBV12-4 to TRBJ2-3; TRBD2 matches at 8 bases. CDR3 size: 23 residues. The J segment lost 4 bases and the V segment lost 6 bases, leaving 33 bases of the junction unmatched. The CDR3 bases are TGTGCCAGCAGCCCCTCCCCCTGGGCCAGCGGGAGTCCGCCCGAGCGAACGTCAGATACGCAGTATTTT. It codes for CASSPSPWASGSPPERTSDTQYF.

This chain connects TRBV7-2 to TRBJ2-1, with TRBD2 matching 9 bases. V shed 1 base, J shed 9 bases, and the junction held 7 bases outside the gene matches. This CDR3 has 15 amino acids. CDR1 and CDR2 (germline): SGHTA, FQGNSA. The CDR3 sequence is CASSLDTPAGGEQFF. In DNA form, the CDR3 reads TGTGCCAGCAGCTTAGATACGCCAGCGGGAGGTGAGCAGTTCTTC.

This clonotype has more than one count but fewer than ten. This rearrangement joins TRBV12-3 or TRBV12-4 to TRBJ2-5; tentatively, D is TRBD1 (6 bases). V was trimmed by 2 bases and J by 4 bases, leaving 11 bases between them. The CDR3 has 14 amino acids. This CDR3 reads CASSLRTGPETQYF. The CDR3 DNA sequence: TGTGCCAGCAGTTTACGTACAGGGCCAGAGACCCAGTACTTC.

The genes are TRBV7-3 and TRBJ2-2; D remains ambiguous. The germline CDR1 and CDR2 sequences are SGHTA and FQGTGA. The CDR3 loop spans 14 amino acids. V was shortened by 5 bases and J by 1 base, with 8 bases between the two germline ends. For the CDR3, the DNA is TGTGCCAGCAGCATAAACAGGAACACCGGGGAGCTGTTTTTT. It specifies CASSINRNTGELFF.

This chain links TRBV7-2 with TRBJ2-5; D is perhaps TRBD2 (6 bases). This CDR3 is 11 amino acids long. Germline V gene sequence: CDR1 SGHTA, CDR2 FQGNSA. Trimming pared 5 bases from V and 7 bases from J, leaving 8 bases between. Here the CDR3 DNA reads TGTGCCAGCAGCACCGGGGGGACCCAGTACTTC. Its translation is CASSTGGTQYF.

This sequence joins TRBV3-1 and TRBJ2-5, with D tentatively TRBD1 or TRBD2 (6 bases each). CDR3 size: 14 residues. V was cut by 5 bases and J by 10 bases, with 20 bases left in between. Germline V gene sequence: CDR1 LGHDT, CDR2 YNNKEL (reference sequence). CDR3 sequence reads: CASSKGGGAAGQYF. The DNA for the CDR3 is TGTGCCAGCAGCAAAGGGGGAGGCGCGGCTGGCCAGTACTTC.

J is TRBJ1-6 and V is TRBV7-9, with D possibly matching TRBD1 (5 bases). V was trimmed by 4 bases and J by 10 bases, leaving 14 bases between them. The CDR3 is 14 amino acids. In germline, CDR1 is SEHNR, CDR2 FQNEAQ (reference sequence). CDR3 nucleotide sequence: TGTGCCAGCAGCTGGGGACGGGGGGAATCACCCCTCCACTTT. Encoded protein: CASSWGRGESPLHF.

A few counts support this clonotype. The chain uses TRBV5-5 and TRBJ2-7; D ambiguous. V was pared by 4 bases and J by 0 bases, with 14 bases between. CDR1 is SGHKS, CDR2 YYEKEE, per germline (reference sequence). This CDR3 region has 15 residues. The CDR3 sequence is CASSLGSVSSYEQYF. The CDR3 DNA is TGTGCCAGCAGCCTTGGGTCGGTTAGCTCCTACGAGCAGTACTTC.

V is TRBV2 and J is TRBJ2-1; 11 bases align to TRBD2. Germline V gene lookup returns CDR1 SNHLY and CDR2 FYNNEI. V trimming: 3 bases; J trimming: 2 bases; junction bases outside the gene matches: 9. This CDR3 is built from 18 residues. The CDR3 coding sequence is TGTGCCAGCAGTGAGACTAGCGGGATTAGAGTTGCCTACAATGAGCAGTTCTTC. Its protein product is CASSETSGIRVAYNEQFF.

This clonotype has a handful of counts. The DNA for the CDR3 is TGTGCCAGCAGCGTAGGTGCTACAGGTTATAATTCACCCCTCCACTTT. Translation: CASSVGATGYNSPLHF. The chain carries TRBV9 and TRBJ1-6; tentatively, D is TRBD1 (5 bases). The CDR3 totals 16 residues. CDR1 and CDR2 (germline): SGDLS, YYNGEE. The V and J ends lost 0 bases and 4 bases respectively, with 11 bases between them.

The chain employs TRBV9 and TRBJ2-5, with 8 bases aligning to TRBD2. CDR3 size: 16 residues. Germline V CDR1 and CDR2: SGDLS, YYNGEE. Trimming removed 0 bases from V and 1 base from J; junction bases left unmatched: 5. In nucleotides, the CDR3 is TGTGCCAGCAGCGTAGGTAGCGGGGTGCTCCAAGAGACCCAGTACTTC. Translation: CASSVGSGVLQETQYF. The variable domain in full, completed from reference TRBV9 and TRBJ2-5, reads DSGVTQTPKHLITATGQRVTLRCSPRSGDLSVYWYQQSLDQGLQFLIQYYNGEERAKGNILERFSAQQFPDLHSELNLSSLELGDSALYFCASSVGSGVLQETQYFGPGTRLLVL.

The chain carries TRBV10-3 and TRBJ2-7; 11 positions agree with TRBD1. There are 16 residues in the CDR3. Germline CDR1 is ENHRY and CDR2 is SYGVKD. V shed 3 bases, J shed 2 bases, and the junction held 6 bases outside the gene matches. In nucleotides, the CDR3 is TGTGCCATCAGTGAAATGACGGGACAGGGGGCCTACGAGCAGTACTTC. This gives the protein CAISEMTGQGAYEQYF.

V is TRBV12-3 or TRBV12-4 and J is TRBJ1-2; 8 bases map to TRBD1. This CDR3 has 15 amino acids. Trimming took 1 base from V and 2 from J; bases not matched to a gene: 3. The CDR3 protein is CASSLGDRNNYGYTF. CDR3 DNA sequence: TGTGCCAGCAGTTTAGGGGACAGGAACAACTATGGCTACACCTTC.

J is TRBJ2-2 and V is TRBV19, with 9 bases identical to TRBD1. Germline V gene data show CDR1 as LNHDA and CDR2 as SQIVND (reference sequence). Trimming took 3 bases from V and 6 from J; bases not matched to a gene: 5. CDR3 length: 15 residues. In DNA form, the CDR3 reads TGTGCCAGTAGTATTGGGGACAGGGATGCCGGGGAGCTGTTTTTT. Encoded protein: CASSIGDRDAGELFF.

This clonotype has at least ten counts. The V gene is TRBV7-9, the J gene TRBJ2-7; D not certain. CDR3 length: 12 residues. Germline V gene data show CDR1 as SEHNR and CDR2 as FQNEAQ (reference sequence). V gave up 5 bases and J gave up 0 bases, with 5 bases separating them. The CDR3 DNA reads TGTGCCAGCAGCGGCAGCTCCTACGAGCAGTACTTC. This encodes CASSGSSYEQYF.

The CDR3 region is CASSQVRGVYGYTF. The CDR3 DNA is TGTGCCAGCAGCCAGGTCAGGGGTGTCTATGGCTACACCTTC. The V call is TRBV3-1, the J call TRBJ1-2; the D gene is possibly TRBD1 (6 bases). The CDR3 sequence is 14 residues long. CDR1 and CDR2 (germline): LGHDT, YNNKEL (reference sequence). Trimming shortened V by 3 bases and J by 4 bases, and 12 bases separated the two germline ends.

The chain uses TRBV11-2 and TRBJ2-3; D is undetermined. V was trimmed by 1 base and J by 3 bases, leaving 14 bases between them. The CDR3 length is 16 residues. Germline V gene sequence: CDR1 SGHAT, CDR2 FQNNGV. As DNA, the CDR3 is TGTGCCAGCAGCTTAGGCCCATTTGGGAAAACAGATACGCAGTATTTT. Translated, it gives CASSLGPFGKTDTQYF.

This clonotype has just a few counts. The CDR3 sequence: CASSQEATDTQYF. CDR3 nucleotide sequence: TGCGCCAGCAGCCAAGAGGCAACAGATACGCAGTATTTT. The gene calls are TRBV4-1 and TRBJ2-3; D is unresolved. Germline CDR1 and CDR2: MGHRA and YSYEKL. V shed 0 bases and J shed 3 bases, with 4 bases lying between them. The CDR3 is 13 amino acids.

The CDR3 region is CASSFNGGNTEAFF. In DNA form, the CDR3 reads TGTGCCAGCAGCTTTAATGGGGGGAACACTGAAGCTTTCTTT. The V gene is TRBV14, the J gene TRBJ1-1; tentatively, D is TRBD1 (5 bases). This CDR3 is 14 amino acids long. Germline values: CDR1 SGHDN, CDR2 FVKESK. V lost 5 bases and J 1 base, leaving 11 bases between the germline ends.

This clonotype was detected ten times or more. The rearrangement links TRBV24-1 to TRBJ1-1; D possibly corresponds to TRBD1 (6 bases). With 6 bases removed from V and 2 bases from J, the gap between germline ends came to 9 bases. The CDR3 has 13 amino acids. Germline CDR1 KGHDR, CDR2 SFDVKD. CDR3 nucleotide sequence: TGTGCCACCAGTACAGGGCCAAACACTGAAGCTTTCTTT. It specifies CATSTGPNTEAFF.

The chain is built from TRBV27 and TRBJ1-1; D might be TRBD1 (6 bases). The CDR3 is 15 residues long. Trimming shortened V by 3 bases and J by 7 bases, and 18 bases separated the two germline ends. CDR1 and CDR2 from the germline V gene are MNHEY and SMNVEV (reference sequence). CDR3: CASSFGGGPGVEAFF. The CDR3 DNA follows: TGTGCCAGCAGTTTCGGCGGGGGGCCAGGGGTTGAAGCTTTCTTT.